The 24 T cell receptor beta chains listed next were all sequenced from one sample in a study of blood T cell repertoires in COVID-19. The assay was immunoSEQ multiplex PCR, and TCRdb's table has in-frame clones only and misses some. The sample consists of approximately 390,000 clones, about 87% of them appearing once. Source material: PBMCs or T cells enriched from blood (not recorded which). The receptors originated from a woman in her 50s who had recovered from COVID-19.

CDR3 protein: CASSLTGTGNEKLFF. CDR3 coding DNA: TGTGCCAGCAGCCTAACCGGGACTGGTAATGAAAAACTGTTTTTT. The chain carries TRBV14 and TRBJ1-4; D is possibly TRBD1 (5 bases). The CDR3 is 15 amino acids. V lost 4 bases and J 4 bases, leaving 13 bases between the germline ends. Looked up from germline, CDR1 is SGHDN and CDR2 is FVKESK.

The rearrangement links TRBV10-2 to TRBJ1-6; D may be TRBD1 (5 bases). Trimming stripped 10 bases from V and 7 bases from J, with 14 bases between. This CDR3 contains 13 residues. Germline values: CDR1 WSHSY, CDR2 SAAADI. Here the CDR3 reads CATNLGGNSPLHF. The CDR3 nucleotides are TGCGCCACCAACCTGGGGGGAAATTCACCCCTCCACTTT.

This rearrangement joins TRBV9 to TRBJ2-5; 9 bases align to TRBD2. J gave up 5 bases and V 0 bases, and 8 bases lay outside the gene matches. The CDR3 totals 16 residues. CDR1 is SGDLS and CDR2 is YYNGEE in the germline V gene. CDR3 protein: CASSVVPRGGLETQYF. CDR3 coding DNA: TGTGCCAGCAGCGTAGTCCCGCGGGGGGGCTTGGAGACCCAGTACTTC. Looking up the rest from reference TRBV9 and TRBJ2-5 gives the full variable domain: DSGVTQTPKHLITATGQRVTLRCSPRSGDLSVYWYQQSLDQGLQFLIQYYNGEERAKGNILERFSAQQFPDLHSELNLSSLELGDSALYFCASSVVPRGGLETQYFGPGTRLLVL.

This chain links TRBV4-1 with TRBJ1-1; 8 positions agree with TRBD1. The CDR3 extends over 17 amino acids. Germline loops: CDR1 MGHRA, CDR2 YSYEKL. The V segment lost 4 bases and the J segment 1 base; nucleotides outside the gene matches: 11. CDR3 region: CASSLKQGGQENTEAFF. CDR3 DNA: TGCGCCAGCAGCCTCAAACAGGGGGGGCAGGAGAACACTGAAGCTTTCTTT.

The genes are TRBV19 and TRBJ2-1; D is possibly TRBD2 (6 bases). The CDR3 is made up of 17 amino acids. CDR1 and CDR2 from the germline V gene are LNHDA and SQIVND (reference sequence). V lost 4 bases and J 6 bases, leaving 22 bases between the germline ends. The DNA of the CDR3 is TGTGCCAGTAGTACCCTCCTTCTAGCGAAGAGGGGCAATGAGCAGTTCTTC. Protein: CASSTLLLAKRGNEQFF.

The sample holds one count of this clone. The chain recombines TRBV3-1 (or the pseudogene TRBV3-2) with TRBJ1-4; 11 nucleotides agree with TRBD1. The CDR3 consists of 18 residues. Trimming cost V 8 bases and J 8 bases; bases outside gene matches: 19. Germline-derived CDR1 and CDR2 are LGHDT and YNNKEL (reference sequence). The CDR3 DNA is TGTGCCAGCTCCCGGATAGGACAGGGGGCGCGGGTTGGAGAAAAACTGTTTTTT. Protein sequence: CASSRIGQGARVGEKLFF.

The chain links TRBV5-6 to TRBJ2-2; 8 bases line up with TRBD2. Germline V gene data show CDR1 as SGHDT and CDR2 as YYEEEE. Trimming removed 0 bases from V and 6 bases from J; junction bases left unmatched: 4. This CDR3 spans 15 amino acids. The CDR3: CASSLVAGGAGELFF. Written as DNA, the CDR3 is TGTGCCAGCAGCTTGGTTGCGGGGGGAGCCGGGGAGCTGTTTTTT.

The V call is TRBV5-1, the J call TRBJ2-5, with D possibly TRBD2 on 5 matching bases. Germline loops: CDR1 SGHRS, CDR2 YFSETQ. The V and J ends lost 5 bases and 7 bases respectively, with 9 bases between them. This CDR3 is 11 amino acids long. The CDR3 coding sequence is TGCGCCAGCAGTGGAGGAGGGACCCAGTACTTC. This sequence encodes CASSGGGTQYF.

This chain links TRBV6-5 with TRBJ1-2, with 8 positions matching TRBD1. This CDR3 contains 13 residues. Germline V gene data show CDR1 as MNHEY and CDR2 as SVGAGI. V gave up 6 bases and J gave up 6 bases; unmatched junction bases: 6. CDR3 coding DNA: TGTGCCAGCAGGACCGGGACAGGTGATGGCTACACCTTC. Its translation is CASRTGTGDGYTF.

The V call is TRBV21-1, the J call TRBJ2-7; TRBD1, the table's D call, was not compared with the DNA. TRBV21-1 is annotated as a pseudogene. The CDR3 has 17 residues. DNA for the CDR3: TGTGCCAGCAGCACCCGGGACAGGAATAACCTGGGTCCCGAGCAGTACTTC. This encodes CASSTRDRNNLGPEQYF.

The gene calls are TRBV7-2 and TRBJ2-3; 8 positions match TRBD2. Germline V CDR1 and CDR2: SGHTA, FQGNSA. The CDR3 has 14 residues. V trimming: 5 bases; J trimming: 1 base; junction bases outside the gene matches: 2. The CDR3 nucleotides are TGTGCCAGCAGCCGTAGCGGGGGCACAGATACGCAGTATTTT. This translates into CASSRSGGTDTQYF.

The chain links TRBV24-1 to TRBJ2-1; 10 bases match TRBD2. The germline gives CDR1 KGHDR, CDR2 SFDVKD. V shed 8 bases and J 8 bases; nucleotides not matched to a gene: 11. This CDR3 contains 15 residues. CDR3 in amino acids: CATIRPSGGGDEQFF. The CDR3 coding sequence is TGTGCCACCATACGGCCTAGCGGGGGTGGCGATGAGCAGTTCTTC.

The CDR3 sequence is CASSAGTGNSAFF. In DNA form, the CDR3 reads TGTGCCAGCAGCGCGGGGACAGGGAACTCAGCTTTCTTT. The V gene is TRBV7-3, the J gene TRBJ1-1; 9 positions match TRBD1. This CDR3 has 13 residues. Looked up from germline, CDR1 is SGHTA and CDR2 is FQGTGA. The V segment lost 5 bases and the J segment 10 bases; nucleotides outside the gene matches: 8.

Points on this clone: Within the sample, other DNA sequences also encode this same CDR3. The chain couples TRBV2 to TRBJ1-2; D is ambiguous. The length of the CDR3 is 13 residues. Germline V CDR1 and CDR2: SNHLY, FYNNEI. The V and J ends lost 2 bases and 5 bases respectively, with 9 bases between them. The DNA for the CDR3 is TGTGCCAGCAGTGAAAGAGGGAGTTATGGCTACACCTTC. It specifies CASSERGSYGYTF. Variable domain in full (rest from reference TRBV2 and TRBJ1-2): EPEVTQTPSHQVTQMGQEVILRCVPISNHLYFYWYRQILGQKVEFLVSFYNNEISEKSEIFDDQFSVERPDGSNFTLKIRSTKLEDSAMYFCASSERGSYGYTFGSGTRLTVV.

CDR3 sequence reads: CSVGFRGRGRYEQYF. The DNA of the CDR3 is TGCAGCGTTGGATTCAGGGGAAGGGGCCGTTACGAGCAGTACTTC. The rearrangement joins TRBV29-1 to TRBJ2-7; possibly TRBD1 for D (6 bases). Germline V gene lookup returns CDR1 SQVTM and CDR2 ANQGSEA. This CDR3 spans 15 amino acids. Trimming left V 4 bases short and J 4 bases short, with 20 bases between.

The CDR3 DNA follows: TGTGCCAGCAGCAAAGAGGGTCGGCGGGGACACCAAGAGACCCAGTACTTC. Its protein is CASSKEGRRGHQETQYF. The rearrangement uses TRBV21-1 and TRBJ2-5; the table assigns TRBD2, which was not confirmed against the DNA. TRBV21-1 corresponds to a pseudogene. CDR3 length: 17 residues.

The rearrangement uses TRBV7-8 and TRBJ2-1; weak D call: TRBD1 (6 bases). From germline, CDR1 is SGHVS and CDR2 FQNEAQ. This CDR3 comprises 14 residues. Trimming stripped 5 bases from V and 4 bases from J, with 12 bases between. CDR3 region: CASSPPGAYNEQFF. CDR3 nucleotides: TGTGCCAGCAGCCCCCCAGGGGCGTACAATGAGCAGTTCTTC.

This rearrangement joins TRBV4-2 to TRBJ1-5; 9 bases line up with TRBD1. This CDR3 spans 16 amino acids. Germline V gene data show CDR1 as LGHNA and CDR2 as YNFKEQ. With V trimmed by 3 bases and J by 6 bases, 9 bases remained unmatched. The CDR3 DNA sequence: TGTGCCAGCAGCCAGGCCACCGGGACAGGGATTCAGCCCCAGCATTTT. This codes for CASSQATGTGIQPQHF.

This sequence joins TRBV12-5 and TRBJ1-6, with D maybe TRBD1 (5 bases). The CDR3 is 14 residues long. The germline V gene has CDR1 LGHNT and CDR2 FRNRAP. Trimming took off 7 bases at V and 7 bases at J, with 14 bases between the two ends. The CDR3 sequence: CASAQTTENSPLHF. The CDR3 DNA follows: TGTGCTAGTGCTCAGACGACAGAGAATTCACCCCTCCACTTT.

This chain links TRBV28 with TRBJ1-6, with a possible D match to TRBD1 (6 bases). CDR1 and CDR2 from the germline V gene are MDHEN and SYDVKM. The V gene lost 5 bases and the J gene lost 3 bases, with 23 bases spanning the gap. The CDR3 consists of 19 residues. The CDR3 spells CASSLLLGGTRGYNSPLHF. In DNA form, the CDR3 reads TGTGCCAGCAGTCTCCTTTTAGGGGGAACTCGCGGCTATAATTCACCCCTCCACTTT.

DNA of the CDR3: TGTGCCAGCAGAGGACAGGGGGCGGGAACTGAAGCTTTCTTT. It encodes CASRGQGAGTEAFF. This sequence joins TRBV2 and TRBJ1-1; 11 positions agree with TRBD1. Germline CDR1 and CDR2: SNHLY and FYNNEI. CDR3 length: 14 amino acids. V shed 6 bases and J 5 bases; nucleotides not matched to a gene: 5.

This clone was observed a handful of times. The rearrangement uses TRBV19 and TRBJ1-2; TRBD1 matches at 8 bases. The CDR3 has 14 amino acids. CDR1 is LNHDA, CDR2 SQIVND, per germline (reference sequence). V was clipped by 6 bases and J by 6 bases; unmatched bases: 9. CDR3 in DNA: TGTGCCAGTAGACAAGACAGGGGAGGCCATGGCTACACCTTC. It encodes CASRQDRGGHGYTF.

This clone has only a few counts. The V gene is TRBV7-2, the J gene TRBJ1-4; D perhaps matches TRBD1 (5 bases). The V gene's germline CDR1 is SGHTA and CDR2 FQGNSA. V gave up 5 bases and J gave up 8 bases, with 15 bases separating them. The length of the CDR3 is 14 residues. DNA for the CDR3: TGTGCCAGCAGCCTCATCTCTGGGGGGGAAAAACTGTTTTTT. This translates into CASSLISGGEKLFF.

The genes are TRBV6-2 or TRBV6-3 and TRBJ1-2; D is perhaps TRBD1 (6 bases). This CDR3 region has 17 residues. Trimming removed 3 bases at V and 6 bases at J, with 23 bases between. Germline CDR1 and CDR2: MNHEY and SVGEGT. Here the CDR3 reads CASSYRSRGARGDGYTF. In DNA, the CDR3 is TGTGCCAGCAGTTATCGGAGCCGGGGGGCACGAGGGGATGGCTACACCTTC.